The 25 T cell receptor beta chains below were found in one sample sequenced in a study of cytomegalovirus exposure and HLA in healthy donors. The PCR had 60 Vbeta and 13 Jbeta primers. Sequencing was performed with immunoSEQ multiplex PCR; in TCRdb, only in-frame clones are kept and a portion is missing. Found here are approximately 100,000 clones, 76% of them singletons; the top ten hold roughly 12%. The sequenced material came from PBMCs. The receptors derive from a woman aged 40 to 50 in good health and CMV-seropositive.

J is TRBJ1-4 and V is TRBV4-1, with D perhaps matching TRBD1 (6 bases). V was clipped by 0 bases and J by 4 bases, with 12 bases between them. Germline-derived CDR1 and CDR2 are MGHRA and YSYEKL. This CDR3 region has 16 residues. CDR3 coding DNA: TGCGCCAGCAGCCAAGACGCTGGACAGTATAATGAAAAACTGTTTTTT. It yields the protein CASSQDAGQYNEKLFF.

The chain couples TRBV7-6 to TRBJ2-2; D might be TRBD1 (6 bases). Germline CDR1 reads SGHVS; CDR2 reads FNYEAQ. V was shortened by 0 bases and J by 6 bases, with 11 bases between the two germline ends. CDR3 length equals 15 residues. The CDR3 sequence: CASSLAGTIAGELFF. DNA for the CDR3: TGTGCCAGCAGCTTAGCCGGGACAATCGCCGGGGAGCTGTTTTTT. Full variable domain (remainder filled in from reference TRBV7-6 and TRBJ2-2): GAGVSQSPRYKVTKRGQDVALRCDPISGHVSLYWYRQALGQGPEFLTYFNYEAQQDKSGLPNDRFSAERPEGSISTLTIQRTEQRDSAMYRCASSLAGTIAGELFFGEGSRLTVL.

The J gene is TRBJ1-3, the V gene TRBV7-2; maybe TRBD1 (5 bases). V was cut by 3 bases and J by 2 bases, with 11 bases left in between. This CDR3 is built from 15 residues. Germline CDR1 and CDR2: SGHTA and FQGNSA. Written as DNA, the CDR3 is TGTGCCAGCAGCTTCCAGGGTAGAACTGGAAACACCATATATTTT. Translation: CASSFQGRTGNTIYF.

This chain joins TRBV5-8 and TRBJ2-1; perhaps TRBD2 as D (6 bases). With 2 bases removed from V and 0 bases from J, the gap between germline ends came to 9 bases. The germline V gene encodes CDR1 SGHTS and CDR2 YDEGEE. The CDR3 has 15 residues. CDR3 coding DNA: TGTGCCAGCAGCTTACGGGGGAGCTCCTACAATGAGCAGTTCTTC. Encoded protein: CASSLRGSSYNEQFF.

This sequence joins TRBV27 and TRBJ2-7, with D unresolved. Germline CDR1 and CDR2: MNHEY and SMNVEV (reference sequence). Trimming left V 3 bases short and J 6 bases short, with 12 bases between. The CDR3 totals 13 residues. CDR3 sequence: CASSFSGSGEQYF. The CDR3 coding sequence is TGTGCCAGCAGTTTTAGTGGGTCAGGCGAGCAGTACTTC.

This CDR3 reads CASSSIGGTEAFF. The CDR3 DNA is TGTGCCAGCAGCTCCATAGGGGGCACTGAAGCTTTCTTT. The chain couples TRBV5-4 to TRBJ1-1, with D possibly being TRBD1 (6 bases). V gave up 3 bases and J gave up 4 bases, with 10 bases separating them. Germline lookup yields CDR1 SGHNT and CDR2 YYREEE (reference sequence). The CDR3 totals 13 residues.

The CDR3: CASSLVLQETQYF. The DNA of the CDR3 is TGTGCCAGCAGCTTGGTTCTCCAAGAGACCCAGTACTTC. The chain is built from TRBV5-6 and TRBJ2-5; D gene uncertain. The V gene's germline CDR1 is SGHDT and CDR2 YYEEEE. The CDR3 contains 13 residues. Trimming took 0 bases from V and 1 from J, leaving 4 bases between them.

V and J are TRBV7-3 and TRBJ1-1; D gene ambiguous. The CDR3 has 13 amino acids. Per germline, CDR1 SGHTA and CDR2 FQGTGA. V dropped 1 base and J dropped 5 bases, with 8 bases sitting between them. Here the CDR3 reads CASSLSEGTEAFF. The CDR3 DNA reads TGTGCCAGCAGCTTAAGCGAGGGAACTGAAGCTTTCTTT.

The chain couples TRBV2 to TRBJ2-7, with a possible D match to TRBD1 (5 bases). This CDR3 has 14 amino acids. CDR1 is SNHLY and CDR2 is FYNNEI in the germline V gene. Trimming removed 8 bases at V and 2 bases at J, with 16 bases between. The CDR3 loop reads CASPPGQGAYEQYF. The CDR3 DNA reads TGTGCCAGCCCCCCGGGCCAAGGGGCCTACGAGCAGTACTTC. Supplemented by reference TRBV2 and TRBJ2-7, the full variable domain reads EPEVTQTPSHQVTQMGQEVILRCVPISNHLYFYWYRQILGQKVEFLVSFYNNEISEKSEIFDDQFSVERPDGSNFTLKIRSTKLEDSAMYFCASPPGQGAYEQYFGPGTRLTVT.

This chain links TRBV30 with TRBJ1-1; D may be TRBD1 (6 bases). The CDR3 runs 13 residues. Germline V CDR1 and CDR2: GTSNPN, SVGIG (reference sequence). Trimming left V 5 bases short and J 5 bases short, with 15 bases between. The chain's CDR3 is CAWYWARGTEAFF. The DNA for the CDR3 is TGTGCCTGGTACTGGGCGAGGGGGACTGAAGCTTTCTTT.

This clone was seen a few times. The chain carries TRBV6-6 and TRBJ1-2, with D tentatively TRBD1 (5 bases). Germline CDR1 reads MNHNY; CDR2 reads SVGAGI (reference sequence). The CDR3 length is 13 residues. With 6 bases removed from V and 8 bases from J, the gap between germline ends came to 16 bases. CDR3 DNA sequence: TGTGCCAGCAGACCTGGGGCAGGCCAAGGCTACACCTTC. This codes for CASRPGAGQGYTF.

The chain joins TRBV6-5 to TRBJ1-5; no reliable D call. V lost 6 bases and J lost 5, with 11 bases in between. CDR1 and CDR2 (germline): MNHEY, SVGAGI. This CDR3 contains 13 residues. CDR3 region: CASSARLDQPQHF. The CDR3 coding sequence is TGTGCCAGCAGCGCCCGTTTAGATCAGCCCCAGCATTTT.

The rearrangement joins TRBV27 to TRBJ2-5; D possibly corresponds to TRBD1 (6 bases). Germline V CDR1 and CDR2: MNHEY, SMNVEV (reference sequence). This CDR3 has 16 residues. V was pared by 3 bases and J by 0 bases, with 14 bases between. CDR3 amino acids: CASSLSGHLYQETQYF. In DNA form, the CDR3 reads TGTGCCAGCAGTTTGTCGGGACACCTGTACCAAGAGACCCAGTACTTC.

The chain employs TRBV29-1 and TRBJ1-2; the D gene is possibly TRBD1 (5 bases). The CDR3 extends over 12 amino acids. In germline, CDR1 is SQVTM, CDR2 ANQGSEA. V gave up 6 bases and J gave up 4 bases, with 12 bases separating them. CDR3 amino acids: CSVAGRGYGYTF. In DNA form, the CDR3 reads TGCAGCGTCGCGGGGAGGGGCTATGGCTACACCTTC.

The gene calls are TRBV7-9 and TRBJ1-2, with D tentatively TRBD1 (5 bases). Trimming pared 5 bases from V and 4 bases from J, leaving 14 bases between. This CDR3 comprises 14 residues. Germline V CDR1 and CDR2: SEHNR, FQNEAQ (reference sequence). The CDR3 spells CASSPWQGSYGYTF. CDR3 DNA sequence: TGTGCCAGCAGCCCGTGGCAGGGTAGCTATGGCTACACCTTC.

This clone was seen once. This chain connects TRBV19 to TRBJ1-5, with D maybe TRBD1 (5 bases). V lost 5 bases and J lost 1, with 9 bases in between. From germline, CDR1 is LNHDA and CDR2 SQIVND (reference sequence). CDR3 length: 14 amino acids. The chain's CDR3 is CASSHRTSNQPQHF. As DNA, the CDR3 is TGTGCCAGTAGTCACAGGACCAGCAATCAGCCCCAGCATTTT.

The J gene is TRBJ2-3, the V gene TRBV15, with D perhaps TRBD2 (6 bases). The CDR3 is 15 amino acids. V was trimmed by 5 bases and J by 4 bases, leaving 16 bases between them. CDR1 and CDR2 (germline): LNHNV, YYDKDF (reference sequence). The DNA for the CDR3 is TGTGCCACCAGCGGACGGCTTCCTAGCGCAGATACGCAGTATTTT. Residues: CATSGRLPSADTQYF.

This clone was seen more than once but under ten times. V usage is TRBV2 and J usage is TRBJ2-5; TRBD2 matches 10 bases. The CDR3 runs 16 residues. In germline, CDR1 is SNHLY, CDR2 FYNNEI. With 7 bases clipped from V and 4 bases from J, the junction kept 12 bases outside the gene matches. This CDR3 is CASTADLLAGRETQYF. CDR3 DNA: TGTGCCAGCACTGCCGACCTACTAGCGGGGCGAGAGACCCAGTACTTC.

The V and J genes are TRBV7-9 and TRBJ1-5, with TRBD1 matching 10 bases. Germline V gene lookup returns CDR1 SEHNR and CDR2 FQNEAQ (reference sequence). The CDR3 runs to 17 residues. V trimming: 4 bases; J trimming: 0 bases; junction bases outside the gene matches: 6. The CDR3, as DNA: TGTGCCAGCAGCTCAAGGGACAGGGGCGGTAGCAATCAGCCCCAGCATTTT. Translating it yields CASSSRDRGGSNQPQHF.

The chain uses TRBV5-1 and TRBJ1-2, with D perhaps matching TRBD1 (5 bases). The germline V and J ends were trimmed by 1 base and 9 bases, with 7 bases remaining between them. Germline V CDR1 and CDR2: SGHRS, YFSETQ. The CDR3 contains 11 residues. The CDR3 bases are TGCGCCAGCAGCTTGCAGGGAAGCTACACCTTC. Its translation: CASSLQGSYTF.

The chain is built from TRBV30 and TRBJ2-5; possible D gene TRBD2, 7 bases. The germline gives CDR1 GTSNPN, CDR2 SVGIG (reference sequence). There are 16 residues in the CDR3. The V and J ends lost 3 bases and 0 bases respectively, with 17 bases between them. Here the CDR3 reads CAWRKQGGGYQETQYF. The CDR3 DNA is TGTGCCTGGAGAAAACAGGGAGGGGGGTACCAAGAGACCCAGTACTTC.

The V gene is TRBV5-1, the J gene TRBJ1-6; D gene ambiguous. Between the trimmed V and J ends, which lost 0 bases and 7 bases, there was a span of 11 bases. This CDR3 is 15 amino acids long. Germline loops: CDR1 SGHRS, CDR2 YFSETQ. In nucleotides, the CDR3 is TGCGCCAGCAGCTTGGACAGCACCCGGAATTCACCCCTCCACTTT. Its translation: CASSLDSTRNSPLHF.

This CDR3 reads CASSSPLRANPRTDTQYF. The CDR3 DNA follows: TGTGCCAGCAGCTCCCCCCTTCGAGCGAACCCCCGAACAGATACGCAGTATTTT. The chain uses TRBV11-2 and TRBJ2-3, with D hard to call. Germline assignment: CDR1 SGHAT and CDR2 FQNNGV. There are 18 residues in the CDR3. Deletions cut 4 bases from V and 3 bases from J, with 23 bases between.

This CDR3 reads CASSLQYNSPLHF. The CDR3 DNA reads as TGTGCCAGTAGTTTACAGTACAATTCACCCCTCCACTTT. J is TRBJ1-6 and V is TRBV19; D call uncertain. The CDR3 runs 13 residues. The germline gives CDR1 LNHDA, CDR2 SQIVND (reference sequence). Trimming pared 5 bases from V and 7 bases from J, leaving 9 bases between.

To note about this clone: The same CDR3 arises from other DNA sequences in this sample as well. CDR3 DNA: TGTGCCAGCTCACCCCCGAGCTCCTACGAGCAGTACTTC. Protein: CASSPPSSYEQYF. The chain combines TRBV18 with TRBJ2-7; the D is unclear. The ends were cut back, 3 bases at V and 0 bases at J, with 6 bases in the middle. CDR1 and CDR2 (germline): KGHSH, LQKENI. This CDR3 spans 13 amino acids.